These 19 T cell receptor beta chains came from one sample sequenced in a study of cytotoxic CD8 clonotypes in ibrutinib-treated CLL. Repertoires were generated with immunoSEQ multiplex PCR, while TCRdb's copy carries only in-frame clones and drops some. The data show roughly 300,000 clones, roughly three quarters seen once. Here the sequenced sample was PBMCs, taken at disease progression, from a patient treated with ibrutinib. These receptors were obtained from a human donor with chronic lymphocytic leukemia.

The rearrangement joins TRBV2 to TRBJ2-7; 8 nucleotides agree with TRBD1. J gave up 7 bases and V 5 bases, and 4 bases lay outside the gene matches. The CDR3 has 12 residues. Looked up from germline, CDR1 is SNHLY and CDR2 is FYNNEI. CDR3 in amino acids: CASSPWTGEQYF. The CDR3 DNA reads TGTGCCAGCAGTCCTTGGACAGGGGAGCAGTACTTC.

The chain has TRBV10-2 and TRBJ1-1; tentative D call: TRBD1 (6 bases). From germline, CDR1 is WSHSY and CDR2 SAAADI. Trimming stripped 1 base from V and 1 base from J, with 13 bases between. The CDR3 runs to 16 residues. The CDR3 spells CASSEFGGLGNTEAFF. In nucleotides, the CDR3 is TGCGCCAGCAGTGAGTTTGGGGGGCTGGGGAACACTGAAGCTTTCTTT.

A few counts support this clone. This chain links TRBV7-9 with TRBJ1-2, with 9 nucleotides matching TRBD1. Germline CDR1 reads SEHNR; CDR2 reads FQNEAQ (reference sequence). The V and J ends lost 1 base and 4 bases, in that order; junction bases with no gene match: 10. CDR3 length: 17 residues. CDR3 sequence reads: CASSLEGHRGRIYGYTF. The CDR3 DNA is TGTGCCAGCAGCTTAGAAGGGCACAGGGGGCGGATCTATGGCTACACCTTC.

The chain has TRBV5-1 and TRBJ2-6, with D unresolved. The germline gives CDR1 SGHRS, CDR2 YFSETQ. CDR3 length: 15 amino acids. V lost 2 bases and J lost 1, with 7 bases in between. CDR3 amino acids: CASSLVQSGANVLTF. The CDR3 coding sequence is TGCGCCAGCAGCTTAGTCCAGTCTGGGGCCAACGTCCTGACTTTC.

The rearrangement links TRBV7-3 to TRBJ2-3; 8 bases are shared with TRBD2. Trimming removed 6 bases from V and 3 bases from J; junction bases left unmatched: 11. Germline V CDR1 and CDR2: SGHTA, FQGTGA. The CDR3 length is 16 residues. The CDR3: CASSIGPAGATDTQYF. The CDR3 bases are TGTGCCAGCAGTATAGGGCCAGCGGGAGCGACAGATACGCAGTATTTT. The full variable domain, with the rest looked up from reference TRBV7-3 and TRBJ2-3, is GAGVSQTPSNKVTEKGKYVELRCDPISGHTALYWYRQSLGQGPEFLIYFQGTGAADDSGLPNDRFFAVRPEGSVSTLKIQRTERGDSAVYLCASSIGPAGATDTQYFGPGTRLTVL.

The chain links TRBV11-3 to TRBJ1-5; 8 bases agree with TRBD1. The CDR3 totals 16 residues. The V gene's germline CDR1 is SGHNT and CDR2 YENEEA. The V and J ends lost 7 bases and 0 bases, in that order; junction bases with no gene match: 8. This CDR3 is CASITGGDYSNQPQHF. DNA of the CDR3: TGTGCCAGCATAACAGGGGGAGACTATAGCAATCAGCCCCAGCATTTT.

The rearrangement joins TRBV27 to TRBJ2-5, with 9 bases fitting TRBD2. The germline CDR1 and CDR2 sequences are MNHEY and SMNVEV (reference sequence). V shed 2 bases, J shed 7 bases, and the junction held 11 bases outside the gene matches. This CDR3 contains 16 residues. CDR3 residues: CASSLVWREGARTQYF. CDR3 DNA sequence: TGTGCCAGCAGTTTAGTATGGCGGGAGGGGGCAAGGACCCAGTACTTC.

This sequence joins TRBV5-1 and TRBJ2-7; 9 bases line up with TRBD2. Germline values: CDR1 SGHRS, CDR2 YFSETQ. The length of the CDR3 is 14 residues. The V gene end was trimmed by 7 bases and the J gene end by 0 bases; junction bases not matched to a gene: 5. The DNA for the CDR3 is TGCGCCAGCCAGCTAGCGGGGACCTCCTACGAGCAGTACTTC. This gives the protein CASQLAGTSYEQYF. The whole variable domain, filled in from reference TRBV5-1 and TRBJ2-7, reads KAGVTQTPRYLIKTRGQQVTLSCSPISGHRSVSWYQQTPGQGLQFLFEYFSETQRNKGNFPGRFSGRQFSNSRSEMNVSTLELGDSALYLCASQLAGTSYEQYFGPGTRLTVT.

The CDR3 DNA reads TGTGCCAGCAGTTCATTCACAGATACGCAGTATTTT. This codes for CASSSFTDTQYF. This chain links TRBV28 with TRBJ2-3; D call uncertain. This CDR3 region has 12 residues. Between the trimmed V and J ends, which lost 4 bases and 2 bases, there was a span of 4 bases. The germline CDR1 and CDR2 sequences are MDHEN and SYDVKM.

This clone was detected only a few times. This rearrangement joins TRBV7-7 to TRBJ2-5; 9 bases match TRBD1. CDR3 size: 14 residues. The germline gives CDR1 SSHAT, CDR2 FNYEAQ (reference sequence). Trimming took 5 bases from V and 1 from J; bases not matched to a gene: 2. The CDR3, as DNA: TGTGCCAGCAGCGGGACAGGGCGCCAAGAGACCCAGTACTTC. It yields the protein CASSGTGRQETQYF.

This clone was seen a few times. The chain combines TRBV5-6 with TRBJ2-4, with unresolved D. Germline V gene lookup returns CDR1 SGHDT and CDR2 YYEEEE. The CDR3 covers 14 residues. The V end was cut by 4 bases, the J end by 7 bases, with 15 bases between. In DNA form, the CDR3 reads TGTGCCAGCAGCCTCATAGAACGGTTGAACATTCAGTACTTC. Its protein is CASSLIERLNIQYF.

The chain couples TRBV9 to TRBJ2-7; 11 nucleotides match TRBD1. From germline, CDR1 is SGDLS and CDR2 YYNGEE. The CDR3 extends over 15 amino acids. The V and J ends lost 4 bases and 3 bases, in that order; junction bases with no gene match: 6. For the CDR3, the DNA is TGTGCCAGCAGCACAGGGACAGGGGGTGTCTACGAGCAGTACTTC. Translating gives CASSTGTGGVYEQYF.

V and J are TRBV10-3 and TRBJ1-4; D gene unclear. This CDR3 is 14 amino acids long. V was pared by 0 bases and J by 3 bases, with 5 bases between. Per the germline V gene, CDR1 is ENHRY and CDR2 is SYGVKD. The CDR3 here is CAISESGPNEKLFF. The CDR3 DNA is TGTGCCATCAGTGAGTCCGGACCTAATGAAAAACTGTTTTTT.

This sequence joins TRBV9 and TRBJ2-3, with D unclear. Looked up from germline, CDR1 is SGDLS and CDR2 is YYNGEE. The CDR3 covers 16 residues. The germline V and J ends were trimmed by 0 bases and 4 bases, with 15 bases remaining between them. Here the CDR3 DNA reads TGTGCCAGCAGCGTAGATCGCGGCGGCGGAGCAGATACGCAGTATTTT. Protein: CASSVDRGGGADTQYF.

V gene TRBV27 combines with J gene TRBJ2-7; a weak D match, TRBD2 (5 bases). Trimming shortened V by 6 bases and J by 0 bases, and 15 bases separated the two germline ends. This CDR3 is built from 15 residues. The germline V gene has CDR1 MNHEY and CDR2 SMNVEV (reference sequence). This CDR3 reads CASRPPGFNSYEQYF. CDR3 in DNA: TGTGCCAGCAGGCCCCCGGGGTTTAACTCCTACGAGCAGTACTTC.

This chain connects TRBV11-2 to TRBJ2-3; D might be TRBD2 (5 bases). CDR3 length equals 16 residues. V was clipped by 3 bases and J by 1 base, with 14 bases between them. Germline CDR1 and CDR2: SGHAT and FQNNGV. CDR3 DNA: TGTGCCAGCAGCTTTATGGAGGCAGCAGGCACAGATACGCAGTATTTT. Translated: CASSFMEAAGTDTQYF.

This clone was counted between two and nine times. The CDR3: CSVEGQGSGELFF. The CDR3 nucleotides read TGCAGCGTTGAGGGACAGGGCTCCGGGGAGCTGTTTTTT. The V gene is TRBV29-1, the J gene TRBJ2-2; TRBD1 aligns across 9 bases. Germline V lookup: CDR1 SQVTM, CDR2 ANQGSEA. This CDR3 comprises 13 residues. V was pared by 3 bases and J by 6 bases, with 2 bases of the junction left unmatched.

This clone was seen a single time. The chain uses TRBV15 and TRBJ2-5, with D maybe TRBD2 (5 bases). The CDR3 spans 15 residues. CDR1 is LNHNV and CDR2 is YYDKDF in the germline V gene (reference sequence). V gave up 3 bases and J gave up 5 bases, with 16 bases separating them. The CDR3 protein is CATSSHASRRETQYF. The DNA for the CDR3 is TGTGCCACCAGCAGCCATGCCTCGCGGAGGGAGACCCAGTACTTC.

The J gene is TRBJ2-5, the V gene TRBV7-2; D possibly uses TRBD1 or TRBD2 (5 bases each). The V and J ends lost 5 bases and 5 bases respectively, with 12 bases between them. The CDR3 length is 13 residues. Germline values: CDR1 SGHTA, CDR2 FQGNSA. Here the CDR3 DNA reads TGTGCCAGCAGCCTCACTTGGGGGGAGACCCAGTACTTC. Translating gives CASSLTWGETQYF.